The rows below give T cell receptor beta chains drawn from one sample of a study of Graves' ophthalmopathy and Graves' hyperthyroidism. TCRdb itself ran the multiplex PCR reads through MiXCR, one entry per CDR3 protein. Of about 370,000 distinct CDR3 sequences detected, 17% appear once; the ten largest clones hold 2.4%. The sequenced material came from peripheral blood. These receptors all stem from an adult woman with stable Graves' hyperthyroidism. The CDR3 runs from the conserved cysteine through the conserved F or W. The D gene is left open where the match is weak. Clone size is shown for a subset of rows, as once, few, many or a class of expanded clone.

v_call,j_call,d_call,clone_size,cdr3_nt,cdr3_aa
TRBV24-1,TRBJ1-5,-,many,TGTGCCACCAGTTCCCAAAATCAGCCCCAGCATTTT,CATSSQNQPQHF
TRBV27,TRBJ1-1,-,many,TGTGCCAGCAGACCTAAACAGGGAACCAACACTGAAGCTTTCTTT,CASRPKQGTNTEAFF
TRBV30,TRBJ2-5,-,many,TGTGCCTGGAGCCTTAACGTGGGTAGCGGAGAGACCCAGTACTTC,CAWSLNVGSGETQYF
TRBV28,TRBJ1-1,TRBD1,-,TGTGCCAGCAGTACCACAGGGGAGAACACTGAAGCTTTCTTT,CASSTTGENTEAFF
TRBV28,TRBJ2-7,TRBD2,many,TGTGCCAGCAGTAGATCAAGCGGGAGGAGCGGGGGCTACGAGCAGTACTTC,CASSRSSGRSGGYEQYF
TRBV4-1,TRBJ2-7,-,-,TGCGCCAGCAGCGCTAGACCGGGCTACGAGCAGTACTTC,CASSARPGYEQYF
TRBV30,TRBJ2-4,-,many,TGTGCCTGGACCCAATCCCGGATCGGCAAAAACATTCAGTACTTC,CAWTQSRIGKNIQYF
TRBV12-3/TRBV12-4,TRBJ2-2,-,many,TGTGCCAGCAGTTTAGTACTAGCCTACACCGGGGAGCTGTTTTTT,CASSLVLAYTGELFF
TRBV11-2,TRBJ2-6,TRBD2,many,TGTGCCAGCAGCTTCCAGGGACTAGCAACTGGGGCCAACGTCCTGACTTTC,CASSFQGLATGANVLTF
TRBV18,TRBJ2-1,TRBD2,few,TGTGCCAGCTCACCCGGGACTACATATGAGCAGTTCTTC,CASSPGTTYEQFF
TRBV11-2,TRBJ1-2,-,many,TGTGCCAGCTCCGGCGCCAGGGCGCGGGACTATGGCTACACCTTC,CASSGARARDYGYTF
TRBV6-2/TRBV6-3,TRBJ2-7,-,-,TGTGCCAGCATCGGGACCTACGATCAGTACTTC,CASIGTYDQYF
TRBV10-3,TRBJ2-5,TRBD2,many,TGTGCCATCAGTGAGGAAGGGACTAGACAAGAGACCCAGTACTTC,CAISEEGTRQETQYF
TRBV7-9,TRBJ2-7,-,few,TGTGCCAGCAGCCCCCGGCCAGGGAAAGGTATCGACGAGCAGTACTTC,CASSPRPGKGIDEQYF
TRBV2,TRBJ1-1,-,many,TGTGCCAGCAGTGAATGGGGGGCGGACACTGAAGCTTTCTTT,CASSEWGADTEAFF
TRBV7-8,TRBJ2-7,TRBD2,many,TGTGCCAGCAGCCCGGGGGGGGGACTAGAGGCTTTGCAGTACTTC,CASSPGGGLEALQYF
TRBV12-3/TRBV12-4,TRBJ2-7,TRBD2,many,TGTGCCAGCAGGCCGACTAGCGGGAACCACGAGCAGTACTTC,CASRPTSGNHEQYF
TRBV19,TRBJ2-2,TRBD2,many,TGTGCCAGTAGTAAGGGACTAGCGGTGAACACCGGGGAGCTGTTTTTT,CASSKGLAVNTGELFF
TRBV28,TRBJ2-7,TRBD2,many,TGTGCCAGCAGTTTACTAGCGGGAGGCCCATTTGATGGCGAGCAGTACTTC,CASSLLAGGPFDGEQYF
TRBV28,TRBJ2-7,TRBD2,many,TGTGCCAGCAGTTCGCCCGGGAGCGGGAGGGCCTACGAGCAGTACTTC,CASSSPGSGRAYEQYF
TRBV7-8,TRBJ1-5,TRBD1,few,TGTGCCAGCAGCTTAGGCCCAGGGGGAGGCAATCAGCCCCAGCATTTT,CASSLGPGGGNQPQHF
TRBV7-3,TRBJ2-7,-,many,TGTGCCAGCAGCTACTCTATTGAGGGCGAGCAGTACTTC,CASSYSIEGEQYF
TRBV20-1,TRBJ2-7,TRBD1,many,TGCAGTGCTTCGGACAGGGCAACCTACGAGCAGTACTTC,CSASDRATYEQYF
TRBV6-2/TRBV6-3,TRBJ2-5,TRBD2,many,TGTGCCAGCCCATCAGGCGGGCTAGCGGGAGGAGAGACCCAGTACTTC,CASPSGGLAGGETQYF
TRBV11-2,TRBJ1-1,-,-,TGTGCCAGCAGCTTACAGGGACCTGAAGCTTTCTTT,CASSLQGPEAFF
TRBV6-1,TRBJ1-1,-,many,TGTGCCAGCGGGTTGAGGCAGGTTGAAGCTTTCTTT,CASGLRQVEAFF
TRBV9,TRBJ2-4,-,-,TGTGCCAGCAGCGTAGTACCATTACAGGTTGGGGAGCGAGGTGTTAAGTACTTC,CASSVVPLQVGERGVKYF
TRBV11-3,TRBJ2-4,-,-,TGTGCCAGCAGCTCGCCGTGGGGTTCTAGCGAGCTGGGGGCCAAAAACATTCAGTACTTC,CASSSPWGSSELGAKNIQYF
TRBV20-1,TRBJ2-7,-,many,TGCAGTGCTAGAGATCCGCCCCGGCAGTACTTC,CSARDPPRQYF
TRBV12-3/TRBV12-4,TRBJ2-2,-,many,TGTGCCAGCAGTCCGAGTGCCGGGGAGCTGTTTTTT,CASSPSAGELFF
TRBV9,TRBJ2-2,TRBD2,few,TGTGCCAGCAGCTTCCGACTAGCGGGAGGGCCTCCCGGGGAGCTGTTTTTT,CASSFRLAGGPPGELFF
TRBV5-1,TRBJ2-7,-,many,TGCGCCAGCAGCTTGGAGACGGTAACCTACGAGCAGTACTTC,CASSLETVTYEQYF
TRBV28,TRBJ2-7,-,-,TGTGCCAGCGAAGGGGACCCTGGGCGCTACGAGCAGTACTTC,CASEGDPGRYEQYF
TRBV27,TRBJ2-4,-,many,TGTGCCAGTGCGCGGGGCGGACTAGCCAAAAACATTCAGTACTTC,CASARGGLAKNIQYF
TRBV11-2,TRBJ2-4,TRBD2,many,TGTGCCAGCAGGGCCCTAGCGGGTATACAAAACATTCAGTACTTC,CASRALAGIQNIQYF
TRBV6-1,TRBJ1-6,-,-,TGTGCCAGCACAACAGGGAACTCCTATAATTCACCCCTCCACTTT,CASTTGNSYNSPLHF
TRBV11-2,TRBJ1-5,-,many,TGTGCCAGCAGCTTAGAGAGGGCAGGGGTGAGCAATCAGCCCCAGCATTTT,CASSLERAGVSNQPQHF
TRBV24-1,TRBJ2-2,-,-,TGTGCCGCCCAAGCGGGCGCGCTCACCGGGGAGCTGTTTTTT,CAAQAGALTGELFF
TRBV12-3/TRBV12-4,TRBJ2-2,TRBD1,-,TGTGCCAGCAGGGGACGACAGGGGCCCGGGGAGCTGTTTTTT,CASRGRQGPGELFF
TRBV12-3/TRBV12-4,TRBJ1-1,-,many,TGTGCCAGCAGTTTTGGCCAAGGTCGGATGAACACTGAAGCTTTCTTT,CASSFGQGRMNTEAFF
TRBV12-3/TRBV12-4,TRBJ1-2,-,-,TGTGCCAGCAGTTTAGGGAGAGGGTCAGATGGCTACACCTTC,CASSLGRGSDGYTF
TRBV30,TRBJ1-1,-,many,TGTGCCTGGAGTGAGGTCAGGGGAATGAACACTGAAGCTTTCTTT,CAWSEVRGMNTEAFF
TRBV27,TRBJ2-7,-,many,TGTGCCAGCAGTTTCTCCTCTCGCTCCGAGCAGTACTTC,CASSFSSRSEQYF
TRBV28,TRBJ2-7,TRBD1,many,TGTGCCAGCAGTTTTGCCAGGGGGCGCTACGAGCAGTACTTC,CASSFARGRYEQYF
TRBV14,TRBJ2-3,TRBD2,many,TGTGCCAGCAGCCAGATAGCGGGAGGTGCAGATACGCAGTATTTT,CASSQIAGGADTQYF
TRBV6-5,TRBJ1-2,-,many,TGTGCCAGCAGTACGAGGCAACGTGGCTACACCTTC,CASSTRQRGYTF
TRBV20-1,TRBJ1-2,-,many,TGCAGTGCTGGGGGGATACAAGTCTACTATGGCTACACCTTC,CSAGGIQVYYGYTF